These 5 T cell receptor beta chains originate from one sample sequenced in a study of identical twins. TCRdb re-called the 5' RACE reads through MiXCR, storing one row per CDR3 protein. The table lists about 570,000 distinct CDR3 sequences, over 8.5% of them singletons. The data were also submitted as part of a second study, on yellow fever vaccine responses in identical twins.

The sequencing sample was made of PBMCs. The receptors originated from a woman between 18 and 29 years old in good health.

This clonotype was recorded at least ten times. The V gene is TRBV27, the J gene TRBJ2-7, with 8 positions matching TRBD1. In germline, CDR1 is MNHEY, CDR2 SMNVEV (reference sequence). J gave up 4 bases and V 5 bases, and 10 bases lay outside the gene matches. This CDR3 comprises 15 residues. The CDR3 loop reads CASSPGQGILYEQYF. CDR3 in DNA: TGTGCCAGCAGTCCCGGACAGGGTATTCTATACGAGCAGTACTTC.

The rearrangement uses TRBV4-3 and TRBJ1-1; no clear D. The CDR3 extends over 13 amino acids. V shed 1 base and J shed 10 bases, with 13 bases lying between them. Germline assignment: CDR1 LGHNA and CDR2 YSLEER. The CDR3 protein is CASSQVVGRRAFF. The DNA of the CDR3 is TGCGCCAGCAGCCAAGTAGTCGGGCGAAGAGCTTTCTTT.

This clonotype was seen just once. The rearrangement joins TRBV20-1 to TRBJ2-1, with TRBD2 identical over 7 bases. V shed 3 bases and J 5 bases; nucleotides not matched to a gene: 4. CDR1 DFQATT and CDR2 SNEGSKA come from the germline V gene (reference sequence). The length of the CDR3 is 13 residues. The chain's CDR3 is CSASWLADNEQFF. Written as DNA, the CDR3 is TGCAGTGCTAGTTGGCTAGCGGACAATGAGCAGTTCTTC.

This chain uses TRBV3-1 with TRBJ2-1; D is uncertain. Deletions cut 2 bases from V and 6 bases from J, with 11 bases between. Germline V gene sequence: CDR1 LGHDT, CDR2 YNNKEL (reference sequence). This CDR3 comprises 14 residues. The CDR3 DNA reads TGTGCCAGCAGCCAATTTAGTCAGATCAATGAGCAGTTCTTC. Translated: CASSQFSQINEQFF.

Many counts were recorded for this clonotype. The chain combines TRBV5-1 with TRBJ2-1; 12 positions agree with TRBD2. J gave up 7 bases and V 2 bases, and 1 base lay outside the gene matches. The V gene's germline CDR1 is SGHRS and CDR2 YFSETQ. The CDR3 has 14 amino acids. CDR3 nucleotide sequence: TGCGCCAGCAGCTTTGGGACTAGCGGGAATGAGCAGTTCTTC. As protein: CASSFGTSGNEQFF. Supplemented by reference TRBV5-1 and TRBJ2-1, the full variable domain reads KAGVTQTPRYLIKTRGQQVTLSCSPISGHRSVSWYQQTPGQGLQFLFEYFSETQRNKGNFPGRFSGRQFSNSRSEMNVSTLELGDSALYLCASSFGTSGNEQFFGPGTRLTVL.